Sequencing of this T cell receptor (beta chain) was carried out in a study of T cells after yellow fever vaccination (dated by TCRdb to about 2019). About the full investigation: The SMART-Seq v4 Ultra Low Input RNA kit was used to prepare libraries from fractions with low cell numbers. To follow T-cell clones before and after both primary and booster YFV17D yellow fever vaccination, bulk TCR alpha and beta repertoires underwent longitudinal sequencing. Two healthy male donors, one aged 18 to 29 and one aged 30 to 40 years, made up the cohort. Blood was drawn at multiple timepoints before and after primary and secondary immunization, with bulk PBMC replicates and cell subsets isolated. General study outcomes and caveats: The secondary T-cell response was weaker than the primary response but faster, peaking on day 5 instead of day 15. Because the study included only two donors, the extent to which the findings can be generalized is limited. After the booster, most of the clones that had expanded following primary vaccination were detected again (approximately 96% of CD4 and more than 85% of CD8), which suggests that memory was broadly maintained. Computational filtering was needed because FACS-sorted repertoires could contain abundant contaminating clonotypes from the bulk population. A small share of clonotypes was detected in both CD4 and CD8 compartments, with the overlap likely arising from convergent recombination.

The treatment or condition label of this sample denotes: live attenuated yellow fever vaccine strain. At each blood-draw timepoint, two biological replicates of bulk PBMCs were obtained. PBMCs were isolated from peripheral blood using a standard Ficoll-Paque protocol. TriZol was used to extract RNA from bulk PBMCs, from CD4 and CD8 fractions, and from dextramer-positive and dextramer-negative fractions. Comments on this clonotype: Which antigen it targets is not known. No base-level quality is on record; no much larger clone is a single base apart.

V is clipped by 4 bases and J by 2 bases, and the sequence between their germline boundaries is 13 bases long. The CDR3 runs 15 amino acids, cysteine and phenylalanine included. Left in the record is the CDR3 DNA by itself, 45 bases read in frame from the first base. Taken from the germline V gene (reference sequence), the CDR1 and CDR2 loops are SGHKS and YYEKEE. This sample was sequenced with an Illumina NovaSeq 6000. TCR cDNA was synthesized by 5'RACE template switching, through which a universal primer site and unique molecular identifiers were introduced. Priming of cDNA synthesis was performed from both the TCR alpha and TCR beta constant segments. Two PCR steps were used to amplify libraries, with sample barcodes and sequencing adapters being added in the second step. Sequencing of the libraries was done on either Illumina HiSeq 2500 (2x100 bp) or NovaSeq (2x150 bp). In the source study's methods: Demultiplexing of reads and collapsing into UMI consensus sequences were performed with MIGEC, and V(D)J alignment was carried out with MiXCR. Using edgeR on replicate PBMC samples, clonotypes were called vaccine-responding if FDR was below 0.01 and the log2 fold change was above 5 up to day 15. CD4 or CD8 identity was assigned to each bulk clonotype according to whether the clonotype was present at higher abundance in the sequenced CD4 repertoire or the sequenced CD8 repertoire. TCRdb applied fastp at Q25 and MiXCR to the public reads, then kept only in-frame beta chains. Each record represents a unique CDR3 protein, reported with the most common genes and DNA among its rows. The authors' filters were not applied to this entry. The sample data list just over 300,000 distinct CDR3 sequences, and around 3.6% of these were observed just once. About a quarter of the sample is held by the ten biggest clonotypes.

The sequence links TRBV5-5 to TRBJ2-1; no confident D gene assignment can be made. This specimen consisted of PBMCs, obtained on the day of the yellow fever booster vaccination. The TCR sequence derives from a young man who received the YFV17D yellow fever vaccine. The CDR3 region reads CASSQDASAYNEQFF. The sequence in DNA is TGTGCCAGCAGCCAGGACGCCTCGGCCTACAATGAGCAGTTCTTC.